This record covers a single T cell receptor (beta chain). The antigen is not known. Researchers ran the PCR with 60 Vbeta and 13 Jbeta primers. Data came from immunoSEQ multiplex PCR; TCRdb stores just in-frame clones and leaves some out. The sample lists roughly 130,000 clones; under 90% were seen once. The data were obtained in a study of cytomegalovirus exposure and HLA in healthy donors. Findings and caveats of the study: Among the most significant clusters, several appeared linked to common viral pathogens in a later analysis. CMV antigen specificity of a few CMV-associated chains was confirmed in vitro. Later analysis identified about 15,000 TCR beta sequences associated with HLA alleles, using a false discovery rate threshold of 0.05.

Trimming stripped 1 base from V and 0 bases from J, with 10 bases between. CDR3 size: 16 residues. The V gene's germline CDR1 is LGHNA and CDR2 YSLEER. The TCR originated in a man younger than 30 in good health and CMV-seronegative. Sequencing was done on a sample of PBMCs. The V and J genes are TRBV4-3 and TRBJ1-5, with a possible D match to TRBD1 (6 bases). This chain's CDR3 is CASSQVPGASNQPQHF. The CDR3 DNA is TGCGCCAGCAGCCAAGTCCCAGGGGCTAGCAATCAGCCCCAGCATTTT.